The clone carrying this TCR beta chain was seen repeatedly, ten times or more. The target antigen is unknown. The same CDR3 can be traced to other DNA sequences in this sample. The sample comes from a study of shared clonotypes between healthy human individuals. General observations from the study: What naive subsets generally showed was a larger estimated richness than memory subsets showed.

Germline V lookup: CDR1 SGDLS, CDR2 YYNGEE. The V gene lost 0 bases and the J gene lost 0 bases, with 10 bases spanning the gap. This CDR3 region has 15 residues. The data were produced by immunoSEQ multiplex PCR, yet TCRdb's version contains in-frame clones alone and is incomplete. The sample includes around 1 million clones, roughly 72% of them seen just once. The TCR sequence derives from a man aged 18 to 30 in good health. The chain couples TRBV9 to TRBJ2-7; the D gene is possibly TRBD2 (5 bases). Sequenced input: memory CD4+ T cells sorted from blood. Subset denoted: CD45RA-negative fraction. DNA of the CDR3: TGTGCCAGCAGCGTAGACGGGGTAACCTCCTACGAGCAGTACTTC. Translated: CASSVDGVTSYEQYF.